This entry is about one TCR beta chain. It has no known antigen specificity. Qualities for individual bases were not recorded, and no much larger clone is one base off. The sample comes from a study of T cell responses to AZD1222 COVID-19 vaccine (dated by TCRdb to the early 2020s). At the level of the whole study: A total of approximately 240 trial participants underwent TCR sequencing, of whom 200 to 220 received two doses of AZD1222 and about 25 received two doses of the MenACWY control vaccine. Trial participants were enrolled by age into subgroups of 18-55, 56-69 and 70-plus years, and around 150, 28 and 57 TCR-sequenced participants, respectively, were included in these subgroups.

The germline V and J ends show losses of 7 bases and 4 bases respectively, and no gene match explains 11 bases of the junction. The CDR3, from cysteine to phenylalanine, totals 15 residues. Only the CDR3 DNA is retained, 45 bases long and in frame from the first base. For CDR1 and CDR2, the germline V gene (reference sequence) lists LNHDA and SQIVND. The CDR3 regions of human TCRbeta chains were subjected to immunosequencing. The study's own analysis went as follows. Repertoire TCRs were matched against a reference library of SARS-CoV-2-specific TCRs generated with the MIRA antigen-specificity platform. Breadth was defined as the fraction of unique TCRs that were SARS-CoV-2-associated, and depth was defined as the fraction of total T cells that were SARS-CoV-2-associated. Each spike-specific TCR was assigned to its reactive spike region and to a CD4 or CD8 class using the MIRA data. Log10-transformed breadth and depth values were compared by one-way ANOVA with Sidak's multiple comparisons tests. The table comes from immuneACCESS by way of TCRdb, which keeps in-frame sequences with V and J called. Part of the clones is missing from these tables; in studies checked, under half for an unresolved V gene and the rest for unknown reasons. V and J calls plus clone size are reproduced from that table; the DNA served to infer D and trimming. This sample has over 100,000 clones in its table, and about 89% of those were observed once. About 3.1% of the sample is in the top ten clones.

The time point label, read with the paper, signifies: about 28 days (+/-7) after the second vaccine dose. The treatment or condition label here, explained by the study, means: meningococcal conjugate vaccine given as trial control. Vaccinee samples came from UK trials COV001 and COV002, including a single-blind randomized controlled phase 2/3 trial of AZD1222 (ChAdOx1 nCoV-19) in healthy adults. Trial participant PBMC samples were collected at day 0 and day 28 after the second dose for TCRbeta chain sequencing. On the study overall, not on this receptor specifically: After two AZD1222 doses, both the breadth and the depth of spike-specific TCRs were significantly higher than at day 0 and than in MenACWY recipients. The vaccine-associated CD4 TCRs covered the entire spike protein, and the dominant responses fell in regions 160-218 and 743-854. Participants were mostly white British, with more females than males. The authors suggested clonal diversity may have been underestimated. Conclusions about previously exposed vaccinees were limited because only six AZD1222 recipients were SARS-CoV-2 seropositive at baseline. The 56-69-year group was small, and its depth increase did not reach significance, likely because of low power. No day 14 peak-response samples were available, so repertoires were characterized only after the peak T cell response. Reportedly, almost half of the unique spike-specific TCRs recognized epitopes lying outside the regions that are mutated in the B.1.351 and B.1.1.7 variants.

Material: peripheral blood, obtained 28 days after the second dose of the MenACWY control vaccine. The V gene is TRBV19 and the J gene is TRBJ1-2; 8 bases in the junction line up with TRBD1. This receptor was obtained from an adult who received the MenACWY meningococcal vaccine as a control. CDR3 region: CASNRKDRDPYGYTF. Read as DNA, the sequence is TGTGCCAGTAACCGCAAGGACAGGGATCCCTATGGCTACACCTTC.